This T cell receptor beta chain was identified in a study of blood T cell repertoires in COVID-19. About the study: Donors in the United States, Italy and Spain gave samples during acute or convalescent COVID-19. From T cells, B-cell-depleted T cells, or PBMCs came the material, which was cDNA or gDNA.

Authors' data handling: Amplified reference gene primers provided the basis for estimating nucleated cell counts. Generated by immunoSEQ multiplex PCR, the TCRdb table keeps only in-frame clones and is missing some. D and trimming were read from the DNA, whereas the V and J calls and clone size are those reported in that table. The table includes under 150,000 clones, around 81% detected once. V lost 0 bases to trimming and J lost 3 bases, with 8 bases between them. The CDR3 contains 14 residues. Germline values: CDR1 MGHRA, CDR2 YSYEKL. This rearrangement joins TRBV4-1 to TRBJ1-2, with D uncertain. The sequence was obtained from a human donor in a cohort sampled during active COVID-19. The sequencing input was peripheral blood. DNA for the CDR3: TGCGCCAGCAGCCAAGATTCAGCGGACTATGGCTACACCTTC. Protein sequence: CASSQDSADYGYTF.